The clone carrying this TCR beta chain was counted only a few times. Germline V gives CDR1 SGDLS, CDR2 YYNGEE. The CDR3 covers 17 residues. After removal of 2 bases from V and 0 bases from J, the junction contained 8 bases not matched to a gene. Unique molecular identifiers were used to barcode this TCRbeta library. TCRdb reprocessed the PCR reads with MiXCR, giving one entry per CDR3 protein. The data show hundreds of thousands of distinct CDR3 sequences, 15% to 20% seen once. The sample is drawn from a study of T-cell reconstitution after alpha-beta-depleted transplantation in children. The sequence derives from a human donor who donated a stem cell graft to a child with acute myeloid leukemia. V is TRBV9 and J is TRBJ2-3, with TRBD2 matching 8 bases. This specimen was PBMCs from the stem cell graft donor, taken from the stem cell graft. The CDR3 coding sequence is TGTGCCAGCAGCGTCGAACTAGCGGAGGGTAGCACAGATACGCAGTATTTT. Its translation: CASSVELAEGSTDTQYF.